The sequence of this T cell receptor beta chain was determined in a study of blood T cell repertoires in COVID-19. Only in-frame clones appear in the TCRdb table, and some are missing; sequencing was by immunoSEQ multiplex PCR. This sample has about 280,000 clones, with around 90% found just once. Germline CDR1 and CDR2: GTSNPN and SVGIG (reference sequence). V was trimmed by 0 bases and J by 7 bases, leaving 15 bases between them. The length of the CDR3 is 14 residues. What was sequenced was peripheral blood. J is TRBJ1-2 and V is TRBV30, with a tentative D call TRBD1 (6 bases). The sequence derives from a woman between 40 and 50 years old who had recovered from COVID-19. In DNA, the CDR3 is TGTGCCTGGAGTGTACACTCACAGGGTGGTGGCTACACCTTC. Residues: CAWSVHSQGGGYTF.